This T cell receptor (beta chain) was captured in a study of cytomegalovirus exposure and HLA in healthy donors. This CDR3 has 15 amino acids. The ends lost 1 base at V and 2 bases at J; junction bases unmatched: 3. Per germline, CDR1 SGHAT and CDR2 FQDESV (reference sequence). In the PCR, 60 Vbeta and 13 Jbeta primers were used. Clones were read by immunoSEQ multiplex PCR, and TCRdb kept only the in-frame ones, dropping some. Here the sample table reports under 150,000 clones. Each donor was healthy, and each was a bone marrow donor. The chain joins TRBV11-1 to TRBJ2-7; 9 bases agree with TRBD1. Sequenced material: PBMCs. The receptor comes from a man between 40 and 49 years old in good health and CMV-seronegative. CDR3 sequence (DNA): TGTGCCAGCAGCTTAGTGAGGACAGGGGCCTACGAGCAGTACTTC. Its protein is CASSLVRTGAYEQYF.